The 11 T cell receptor beta chains in this list originate from one sample, sequenced in a study of T cells after yellow fever vaccination. TCRdb re-called the 5' RACE reads through MiXCR, storing one row per CDR3 protein. Among some 550,000 distinct CDR3 sequences listed, less than 20% were seen once. The sequences come from PBMCs, collected 15 days after the yellow fever booster vaccination. The receptor source for this set is a man aged 30 to 45 who received the YFV17D yellow fever vaccine.

There are a few counts of this clonotype. The chain carries TRBV5-6 and TRBJ2-7; perhaps TRBD2 as D (6 bases). V was pared by 8 bases and J by 2 bases, with 14 bases between. Germline V gene data show CDR1 as SGHDT and CDR2 as YYEEEE. The CDR3 covers 13 residues. CDR3 in amino acids: CASTGGFAYEQYF. The CDR3 nucleotides are TGTGCCAGTACAGGAGGGTTTGCCTACGAGCAGTACTTC. The complete variable domain, with remaining parts taken from reference TRBV5-6 and TRBJ2-7, reads DAGVTQSPTHLIKTRGQQVTLRCSPKSGHDTVSWYQQALGQGPQFIFQYYEEEERQRGNFPDRFSGHQFPNYSSELNVNALLLGDSALYLCASTGGFAYEQYFGPGTRLTVT.

This clonotype showed up many times. A read error may account for a junction end that differs from germline. V gene TRBV27 combines with J gene TRBJ2-3; D is ambiguous. There are 13 residues in the CDR3. The V gene's germline CDR1 is MNHEY and CDR2 SMNVEV (reference sequence). In nucleotides, the CDR3 is TGTGCCAGCAGCTTATCTAGCACAGATACGCAGTATTTT. Translating it yields CASSLSSTDTQYF.

There are a few counts of this clonotype. This chain uses TRBV5-1 with TRBJ1-1; no clear D. From germline, CDR1 is SGHRS and CDR2 YFSETQ. This CDR3 has 13 amino acids. Between the trimmed V and J ends, which lost 0 bases and 6 bases, there was a span of 9 bases. The CDR3 DNA follows: TGCGCCAGCAGCTTGGGAGGACCCTCTGAAGCTTTCTTT. Protein product: CASSLGGPSEAFF.

Concerning this clonotype: This clone may be a read error of a much larger clone one base away. The chain links TRBV20-1 to TRBJ2-3; 10 nucleotides agree with TRBD2. This CDR3 region has 16 residues. CDR1 is DFQATT and CDR2 is SNEGSKA in the germline V gene (reference sequence). The chain's CDR3 is CCARDSLAGVGDTQYF. DNA for the CDR3: TGCTGTGCTAGAGATAGCCTAGCGGGAGTGGGAGATACGCAGTATTTT.

The genes are TRBV6-5 and TRBJ2-5; a weak D match, TRBD1 (5 bases). The CDR3 is 15 residues long. Trimming cost V 0 bases and J 5 bases, with 13 bases left between them. CDR1 is MNHEY and CDR2 is SVGAGI in the germline V gene. CDR3 DNA: TGTGCCAGCAGTTACTCGAACCCAGGGTTGGAGACCCAGTACTTC. Residues: CASSYSNPGLETQYF.

V and J are TRBV29-1 and TRBJ2-5, with 13 bases identical to TRBD2. The ends lost 6 bases at V and 4 bases at J; junction bases unmatched: 2. This CDR3 comprises 13 residues. Germline V lookup: CDR1 SQVTM, CDR2 ANQGSEA. The CDR3 coding sequence is TGCAGCGTGGGACTAGCGGGGTCAGAGACCCAGTACTTC. Translated, it gives CSVGLAGSETQYF.

This chain joins TRBV4-3 and TRBJ2-7; D gene unclear. Trimming pared 2 bases from V and 10 bases from J, leaving 12 bases between. The length of the CDR3 is 12 residues. The V gene's germline CDR1 is LGHNA and CDR2 YSLEER. The CDR3 is CASSQQVLCQYF. CDR3 nucleotides: TGCGCCAGCAGCCAACAGGTCCTGTGTCAGTACTTC.

This clonotype was counted ten times or more. The chain combines TRBV7-2 with TRBJ2-3; no firm D call. Trimming pared 3 bases from V and 3 bases from J, leaving 4 bases between. CDR3 length equals 12 residues. Per germline, CDR1 SGHTA and CDR2 FQGNSA. CDR3 DNA: TGTGCCAGCAGCTTTCGAACAGATACGCAGTATTTT. This gives the protein CASSFRTDTQYF.

The chain links TRBV5-1 to TRBJ2-1; TRBD2 matches at 9 bases. V dropped 7 bases and J dropped 10; count of bases not matched to a gene: 15. Germline lookup yields CDR1 SGHRS and CDR2 YFSETQ. The CDR3 is made up of 15 amino acids. CDR3 DNA sequence: TGCGCCAGCTTCCGAGAACCAGGGACTAGCCAAGAGCAGTTCTTC. Protein product: CASFREPGTSQEQFF.

The chain combines TRBV28 with TRBJ2-5; D call uncertain. Germline V gene data show CDR1 as MDHEN and CDR2 as SYDVKM. V lost 5 bases, J lost 5 bases, and 9 bases lay in between. The CDR3 has 12 amino acids. This CDR3 is CASSLGFETQYF. CDR3 sequence (DNA): TGTGCCAGCAGTCTTGGGTTCGAGACCCAGTACTTC. The variable domain in full, completed from reference TRBV28 and TRBJ2-5, reads DVKVTQSSRYLVKRTGEKVFLECVQDMDHENMFWYRQDPGLGLRLIYFSYDVKMKEKGDIPEGYSVSREKKERFSLILESASTNQTSMYLCASSLGFETQYFGPGTRLLVL.

This chain uses TRBV7-8 with TRBJ2-1; 10 bases are shared with TRBD2. The CDR3 has 14 residues. V shed 5 bases, J shed 9 bases, and the junction held 7 bases outside the gene matches. In germline, CDR1 is SGHVS, CDR2 FQNEAQ. The CDR3 nucleotides read TGTGCCAGCAGCCGAACGTCTAGCGGGAGTGAGCAGTTCTTC. Translated: CASSRTSSGSEQFF.